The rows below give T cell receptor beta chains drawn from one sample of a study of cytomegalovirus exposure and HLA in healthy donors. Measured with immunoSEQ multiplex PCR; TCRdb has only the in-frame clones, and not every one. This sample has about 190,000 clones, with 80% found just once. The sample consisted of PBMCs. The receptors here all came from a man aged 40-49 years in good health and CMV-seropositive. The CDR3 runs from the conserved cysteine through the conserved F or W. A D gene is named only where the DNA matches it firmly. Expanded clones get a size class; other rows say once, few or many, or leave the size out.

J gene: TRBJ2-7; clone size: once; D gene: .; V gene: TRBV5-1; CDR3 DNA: TGCGCCAGCAGAGGACCGGAGGGGCCATCCTACGAGCAGTACTTC; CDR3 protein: CASRGPEGPSYEQYF
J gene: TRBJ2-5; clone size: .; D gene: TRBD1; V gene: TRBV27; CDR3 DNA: TGTGCCAGCAGTTTTGGAAGGGGGCAACGTGAGACCCAGTACTTC; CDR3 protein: CASSFGRGQRETQYF
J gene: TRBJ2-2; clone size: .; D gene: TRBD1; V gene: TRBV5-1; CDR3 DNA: TGCGCCAGCAGCTTCCGGTCTCGGCAGGGGGTAAACACCGGGGAGCTGTTTTTT; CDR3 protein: CASSFRSRQGVNTGELFF
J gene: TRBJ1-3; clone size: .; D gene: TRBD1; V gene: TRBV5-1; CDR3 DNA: TGCGCCAGCAGCTTGGCCGGGACAGGGGCTAGAAACACCATATATTTT; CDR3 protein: CASSLAGTGARNTIYF
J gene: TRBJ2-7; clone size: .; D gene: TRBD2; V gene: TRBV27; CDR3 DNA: TGTGCCAGCAGTGCGGGGGGTAGCGACTACGAGCAGTACTTC; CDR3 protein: CASSAGGSDYEQYF
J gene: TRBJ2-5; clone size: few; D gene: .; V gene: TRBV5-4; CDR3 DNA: TGTGCCAGCAGCTTGGGGCAGCAAGAGACCCAGTACTTC; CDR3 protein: CASSLGQQETQYF
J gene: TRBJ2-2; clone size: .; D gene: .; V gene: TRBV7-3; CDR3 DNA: TGTGCCAGCAGCTCAACGGGAGTCGGGTCCGGGGAGCTGTTTTTT; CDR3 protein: CASSSTGVGSGELFF
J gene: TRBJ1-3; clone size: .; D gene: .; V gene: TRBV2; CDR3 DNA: TGTGCCAGCAGTGAGCAGGGGAATGGAAACACCATATATTTT; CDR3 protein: CASSEQGNGNTIYF
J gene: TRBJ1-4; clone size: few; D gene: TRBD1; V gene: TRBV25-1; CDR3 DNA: TGTGCCAGCGATCAGGGGGCTCCTAATGAAAAACTGTTTTTT; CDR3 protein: CASDQGAPNEKLFF
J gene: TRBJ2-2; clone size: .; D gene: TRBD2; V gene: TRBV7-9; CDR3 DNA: TGTTCCAGCAGCTTAGCCCGGACTAGCGGGGCCGGGGAGCTGTTTTTT; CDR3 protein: CSSSLARTSGAGELFF
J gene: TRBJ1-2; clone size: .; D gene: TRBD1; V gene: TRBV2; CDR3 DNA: TGTGCCAGCAGTGAAGCAGCGAGTCCGGGACAGTCCTTC; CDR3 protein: CASSEAASPGQSF
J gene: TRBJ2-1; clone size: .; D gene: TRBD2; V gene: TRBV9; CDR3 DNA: TGTGCCAGCAGCGAGCGACTAGCGGGGTACAATGAGCAGTTCTTC; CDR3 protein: CASSERLAGYNEQFF
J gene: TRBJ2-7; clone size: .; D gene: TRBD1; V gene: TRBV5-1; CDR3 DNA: TGCGCCAGCAGCGTAGGGACAGCAGCCTACGAGCAGTACTTC; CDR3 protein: CASSVGTAAYEQYF
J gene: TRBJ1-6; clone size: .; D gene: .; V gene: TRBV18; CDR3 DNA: TGTGCCAGCTCACGGGGACAAAGGTCCTATAATTCACCCCTCCACTTT; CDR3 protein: CASSRGQRSYNSPLHF
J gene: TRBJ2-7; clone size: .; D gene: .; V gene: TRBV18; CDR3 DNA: TGTGCCAGCTCACCACAACGACAGATCTACGAGCAGTACTTC; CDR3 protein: CASSPQRQIYEQYF
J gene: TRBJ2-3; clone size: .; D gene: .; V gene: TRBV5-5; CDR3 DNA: TGTGCCAGCAGCCCAGGGGACACAGATACGCAGTATTTT; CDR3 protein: CASSPGDTDTQYF
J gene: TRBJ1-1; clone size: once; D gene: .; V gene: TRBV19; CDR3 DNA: TGTGCCAGTAGTATTTCGGGGACTATCAACACTGAAGCTTTCTTT; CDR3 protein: CASSISGTINTEAFF
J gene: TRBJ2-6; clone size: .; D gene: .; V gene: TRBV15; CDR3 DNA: TGTGCCACCAGCAGCGTAGGGGCCAACGTCCTGACTTTC; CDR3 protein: CATSSVGANVLTF
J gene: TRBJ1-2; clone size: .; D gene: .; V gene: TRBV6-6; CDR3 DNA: TGTGCCAGCAGTTACCGCGACGAGGCGAACTATGGCTACACCTTC; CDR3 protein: CASSYRDEANYGYTF
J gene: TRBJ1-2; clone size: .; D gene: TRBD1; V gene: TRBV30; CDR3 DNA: TGTGCCTGGATTCCCGGGACAGGGGTCTATGGCTACACCTTC; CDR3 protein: CAWIPGTGVYGYTF
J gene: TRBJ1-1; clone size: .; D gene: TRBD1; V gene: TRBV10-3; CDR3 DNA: TGTGCCATCAGTGGGCCCCCCGACAGGGGTTGGACTGAAGCTTTCTTT; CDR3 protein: CAISGPPDRGWTEAFF
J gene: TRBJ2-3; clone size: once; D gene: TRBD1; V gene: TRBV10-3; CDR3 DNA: TGTGCCATCAAGGGACAGGGATCCTCAGATACGCAGTATTTT; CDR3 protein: CAIKGQGSSDTQYF
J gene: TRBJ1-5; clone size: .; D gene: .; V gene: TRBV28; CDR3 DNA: TGTGCCAGCAGTTTATTGGGGGCAATTCAGCCCCAGCATTTT; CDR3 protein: CASSLLGAIQPQHF
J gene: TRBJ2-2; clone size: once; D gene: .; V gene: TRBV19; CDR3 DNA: TGTGCCAGTAGTATTAAACAGCCTATGAACACCGGGGAGCTGTTTTTT; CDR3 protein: CASSIKQPMNTGELFF
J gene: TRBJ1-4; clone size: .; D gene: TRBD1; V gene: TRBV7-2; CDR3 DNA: TGTGCCAGCAGCAACCTTGGACAGGTCAACGGAAAACTGTTTTTT; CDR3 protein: CASSNLGQVNGKLFF
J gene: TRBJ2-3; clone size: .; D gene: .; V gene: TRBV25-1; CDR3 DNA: TGTGCCAGCAGTGAACCTGTCAGGGGAGCAGATACGCAGTATTTT; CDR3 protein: CASSEPVRGADTQYF
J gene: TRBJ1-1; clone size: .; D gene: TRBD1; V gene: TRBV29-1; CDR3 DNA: TGCAGCGCCAATGGTGGACAGGGGAAGACTGAAGCTTTCTTT; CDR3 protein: CSANGGQGKTEAFF
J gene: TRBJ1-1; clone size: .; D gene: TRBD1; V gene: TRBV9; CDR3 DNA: TGTGCCAGCAGCGCAAGCACAGGGGGGTTGAACACTGAAGCTTTCTTT; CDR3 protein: CASSASTGGLNTEAFF